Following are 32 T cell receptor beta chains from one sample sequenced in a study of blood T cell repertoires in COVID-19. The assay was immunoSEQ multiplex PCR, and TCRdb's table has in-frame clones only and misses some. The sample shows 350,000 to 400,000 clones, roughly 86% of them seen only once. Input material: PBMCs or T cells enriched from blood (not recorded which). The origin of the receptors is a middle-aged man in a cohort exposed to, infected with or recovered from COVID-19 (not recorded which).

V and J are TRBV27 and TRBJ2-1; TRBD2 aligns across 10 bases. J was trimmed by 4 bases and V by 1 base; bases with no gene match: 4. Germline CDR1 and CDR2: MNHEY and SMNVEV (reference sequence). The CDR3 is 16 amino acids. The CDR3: CASSLFASGSYNEQFF. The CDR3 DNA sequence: TGTGCCAGCAGTTTATTCGCTAGCGGGAGTTACAATGAGCAGTTCTTC.

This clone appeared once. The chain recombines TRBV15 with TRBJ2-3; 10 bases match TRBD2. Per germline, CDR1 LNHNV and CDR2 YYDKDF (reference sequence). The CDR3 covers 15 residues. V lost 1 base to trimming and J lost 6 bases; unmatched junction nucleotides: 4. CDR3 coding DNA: TGTGCCACCAGCAGAGTAAGCGGGAGGGTGGATACGCAGTATTTT. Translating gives CATSRVSGRVDTQYF.

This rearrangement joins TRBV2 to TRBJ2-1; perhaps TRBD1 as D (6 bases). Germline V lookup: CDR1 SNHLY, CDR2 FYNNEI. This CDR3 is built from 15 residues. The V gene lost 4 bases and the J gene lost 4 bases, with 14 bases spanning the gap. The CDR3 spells CASSAGTTQYNEQFF. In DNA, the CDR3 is TGTGCCAGCAGTGCCGGGACAACGCAATACAATGAGCAGTTCTTC.

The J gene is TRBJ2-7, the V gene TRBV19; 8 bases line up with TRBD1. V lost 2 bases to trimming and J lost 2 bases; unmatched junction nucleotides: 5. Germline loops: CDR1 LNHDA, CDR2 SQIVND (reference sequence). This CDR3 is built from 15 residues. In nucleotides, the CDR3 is TGTGCCAGTAGTATAAACCCGACAGGGGCCTACGAGCAGTACTTC. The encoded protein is CASSINPTGAYEQYF.

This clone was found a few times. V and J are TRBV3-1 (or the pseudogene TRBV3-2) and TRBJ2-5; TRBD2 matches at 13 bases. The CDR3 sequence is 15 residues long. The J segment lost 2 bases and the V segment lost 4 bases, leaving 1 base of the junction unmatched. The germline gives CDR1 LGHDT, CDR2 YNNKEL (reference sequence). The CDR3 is CASSRGLAGQETQYF. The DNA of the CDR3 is TGTGCCAGCAGCCGGGGACTAGCGGGACAAGAGACCCAGTACTTC.

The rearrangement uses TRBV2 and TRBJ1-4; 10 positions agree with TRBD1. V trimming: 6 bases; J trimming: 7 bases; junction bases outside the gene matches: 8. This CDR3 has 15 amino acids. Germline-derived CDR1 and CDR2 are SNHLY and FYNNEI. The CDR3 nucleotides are TGTGCCAGCAGAGGGGGACAGGGGAGTGGTGAAAAACTGTTTTTT. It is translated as CASRGGQGSGEKLFF.

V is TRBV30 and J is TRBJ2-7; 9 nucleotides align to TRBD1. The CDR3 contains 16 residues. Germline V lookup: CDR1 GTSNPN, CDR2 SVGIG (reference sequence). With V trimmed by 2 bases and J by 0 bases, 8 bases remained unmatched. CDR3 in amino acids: CAWSTRGQGSSYEQYF. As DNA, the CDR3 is TGTGCCTGGAGTACCCGAGGACAGGGGAGCTCCTACGAGCAGTACTTC.

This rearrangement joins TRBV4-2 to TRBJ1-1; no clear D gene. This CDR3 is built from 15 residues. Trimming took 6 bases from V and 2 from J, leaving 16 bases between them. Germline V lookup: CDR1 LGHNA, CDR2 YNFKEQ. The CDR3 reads CASSILLQSNTEAFF. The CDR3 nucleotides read TGTGCCAGCAGTATCCTTCTACAGAGTAACACTGAAGCTTTCTTT.

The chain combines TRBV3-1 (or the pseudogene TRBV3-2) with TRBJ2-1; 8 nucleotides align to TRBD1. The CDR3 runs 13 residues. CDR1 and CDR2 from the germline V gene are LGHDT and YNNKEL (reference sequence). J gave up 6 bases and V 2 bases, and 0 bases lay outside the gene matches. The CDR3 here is CASSQTGGNEQFF. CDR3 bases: TGTGCCAGCAGCCAAACAGGGGGCAATGAGCAGTTCTTC.

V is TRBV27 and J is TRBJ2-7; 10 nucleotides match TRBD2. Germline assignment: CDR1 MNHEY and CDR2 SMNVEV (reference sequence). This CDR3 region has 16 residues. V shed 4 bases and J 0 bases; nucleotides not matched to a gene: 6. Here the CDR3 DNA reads TGTGCCAGCAGTTCGGGACTAGCGTTAAGCTCCTACGAGCAGTACTTC. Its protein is CASSSGLALSSYEQYF.

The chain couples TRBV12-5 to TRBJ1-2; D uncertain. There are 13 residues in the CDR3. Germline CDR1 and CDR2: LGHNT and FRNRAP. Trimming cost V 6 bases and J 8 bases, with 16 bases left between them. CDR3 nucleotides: TGTGCTAGTGGCGCGACTCCTTTTGGGGGCTACACCTTC. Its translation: CASGATPFGGYTF.

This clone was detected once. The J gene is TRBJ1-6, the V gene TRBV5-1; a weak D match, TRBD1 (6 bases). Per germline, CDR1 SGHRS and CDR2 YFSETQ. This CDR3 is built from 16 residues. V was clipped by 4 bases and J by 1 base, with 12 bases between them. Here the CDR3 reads CASSPQGGSYNSPLHF. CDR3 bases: TGCGCCAGCAGCCCACAGGGTGGTTCCTATAATTCACCCCTCCACTTT.

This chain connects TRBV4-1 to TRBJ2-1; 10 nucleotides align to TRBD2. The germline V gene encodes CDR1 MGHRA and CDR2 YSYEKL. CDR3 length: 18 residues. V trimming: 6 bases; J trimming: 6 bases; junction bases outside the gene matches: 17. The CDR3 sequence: CASRRHKGPSGSVNEQFF. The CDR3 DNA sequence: TGCGCCAGCAGACGACATAAGGGCCCTAGCGGGAGTGTCAATGAGCAGTTCTTC.

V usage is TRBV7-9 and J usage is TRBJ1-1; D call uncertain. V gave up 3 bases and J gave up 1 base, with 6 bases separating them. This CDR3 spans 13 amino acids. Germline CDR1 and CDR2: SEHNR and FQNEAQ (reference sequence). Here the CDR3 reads CASSFSGNTEAFF. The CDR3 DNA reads TGTGCCAGCAGCTTCTCCGGGAACACTGAAGCTTTCTTT. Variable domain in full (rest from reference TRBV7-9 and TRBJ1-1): DTGVSQNPRHKITKRGQNVTFRCDPISEHNRLYWYRQTLGQGPEFLTYFQNEAQLEKSRLLSDRFSAERPKGSFSTLEIQRTEQGDSAMYLCASSFSGNTEAFFGQGTRLTVV.

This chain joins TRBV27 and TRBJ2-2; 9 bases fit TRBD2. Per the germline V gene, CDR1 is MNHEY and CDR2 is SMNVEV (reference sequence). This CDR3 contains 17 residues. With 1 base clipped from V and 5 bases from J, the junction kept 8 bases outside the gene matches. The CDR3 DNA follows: TGTGCCAGCAGTTTATGGCCTAGCGGGATAGGTACCGGGGAGCTGTTTTTT. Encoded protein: CASSLWPSGIGTGELFF.

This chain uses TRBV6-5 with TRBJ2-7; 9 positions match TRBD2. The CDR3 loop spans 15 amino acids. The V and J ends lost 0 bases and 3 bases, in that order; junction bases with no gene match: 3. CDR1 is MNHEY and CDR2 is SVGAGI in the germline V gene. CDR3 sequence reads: CASSYSVAGVYEQYF. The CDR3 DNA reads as TGTGCCAGCAGTTACTCCGTAGCGGGAGTCTACGAGCAGTACTTC.

This CDR3 is CASTRDRGRGYTF. The CDR3 bases are TGTGCCAGTACCCGGGACAGGGGTAGAGGCTACACCTTC. The rearrangement links TRBV19 to TRBJ1-2; 10 positions match TRBD1. The CDR3 runs to 13 residues. Trimming took 7 bases from V and 8 from J; bases not matched to a gene: 7. Germline V CDR1 and CDR2: LNHDA, SQIVND (reference sequence).

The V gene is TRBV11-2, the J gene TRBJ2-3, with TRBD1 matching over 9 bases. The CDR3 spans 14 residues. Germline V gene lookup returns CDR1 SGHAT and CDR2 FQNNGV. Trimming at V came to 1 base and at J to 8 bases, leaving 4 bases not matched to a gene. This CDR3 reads CASSLGTGAGTQYF. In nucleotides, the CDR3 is TGTGCCAGCAGCTTAGGGACAGGGGCAGGTACGCAGTATTTT.

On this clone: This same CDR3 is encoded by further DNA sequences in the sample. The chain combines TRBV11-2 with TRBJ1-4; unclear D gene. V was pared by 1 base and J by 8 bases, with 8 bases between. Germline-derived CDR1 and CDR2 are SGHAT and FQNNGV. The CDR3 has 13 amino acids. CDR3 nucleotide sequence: TGTGCCAGCAGCTTAGGAGTAGCGGAAAAACTGTTTTTT. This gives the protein CASSLGVAEKLFF. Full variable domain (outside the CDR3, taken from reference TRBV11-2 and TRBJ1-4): EAGVAQSPRYKIIEKRQSVAFWCNPISGHATLYWYQQILGQGPKLLIQFQNNGVVDDSQLPKDRFSAERLKGVDSTLKIQPAKLEDSAVYLCASSLGVAEKLFFGSGTQLSVL.

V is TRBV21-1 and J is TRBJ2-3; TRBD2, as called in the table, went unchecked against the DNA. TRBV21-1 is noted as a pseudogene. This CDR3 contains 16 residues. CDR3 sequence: CASTKTRLLSADTQYF. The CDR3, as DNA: TGTGCCAGCACTAAAACTAGGCTCCTAAGCGCCGATACGCAGTATTTT.

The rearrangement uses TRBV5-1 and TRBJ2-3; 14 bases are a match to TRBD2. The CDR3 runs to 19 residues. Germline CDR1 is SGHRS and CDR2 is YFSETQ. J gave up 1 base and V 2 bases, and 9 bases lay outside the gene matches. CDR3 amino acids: CASSLGTSGRLRGTDTQYF. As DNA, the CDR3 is TGCGCCAGCAGCTTAGGGACTAGCGGGAGATTAAGGGGCACAGATACGCAGTATTTT.

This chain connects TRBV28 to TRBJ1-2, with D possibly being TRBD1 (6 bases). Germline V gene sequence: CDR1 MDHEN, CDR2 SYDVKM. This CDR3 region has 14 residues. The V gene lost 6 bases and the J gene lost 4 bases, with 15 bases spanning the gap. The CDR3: CASRPRTESYGYTF. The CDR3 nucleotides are TGTGCCAGCAGGCCGAGGACAGAAAGCTATGGCTACACCTTC.

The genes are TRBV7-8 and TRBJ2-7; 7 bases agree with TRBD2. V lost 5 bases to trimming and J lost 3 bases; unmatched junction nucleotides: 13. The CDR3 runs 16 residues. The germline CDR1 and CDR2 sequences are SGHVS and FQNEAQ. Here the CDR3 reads CASSRVGGLVGYEQYF. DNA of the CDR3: TGTGCCAGCAGCCGAGTGGGAGGACTAGTGGGCTACGAGCAGTACTTC. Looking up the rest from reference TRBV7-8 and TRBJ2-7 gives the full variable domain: GAGVSQSPRYKVAKRGQDVALRCDPISGHVSLFWYQQALGQGPEFLTYFQNEAQLDKSGLPSDRFFAERPEGSVSTLKIQRTQQEDSAVYLCASSRVGGLVGYEQYFGPGTRLTVT.

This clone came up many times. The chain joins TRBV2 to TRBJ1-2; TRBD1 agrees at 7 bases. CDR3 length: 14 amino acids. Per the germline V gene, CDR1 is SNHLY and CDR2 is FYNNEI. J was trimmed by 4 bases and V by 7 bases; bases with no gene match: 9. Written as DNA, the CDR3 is TGTGCCAGCATCCCTGACAGGGAAAGCTATGGCTACACCTTC. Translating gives CASIPDRESYGYTF.

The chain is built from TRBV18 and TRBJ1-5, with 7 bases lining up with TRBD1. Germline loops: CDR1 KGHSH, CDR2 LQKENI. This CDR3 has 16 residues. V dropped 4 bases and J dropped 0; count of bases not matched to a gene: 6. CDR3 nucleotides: TGTGCCAGCTCACGAACAGGGGCGGGTAGCAATCAGCCCCAGCATTTT. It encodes CASSRTGAGSNQPQHF.

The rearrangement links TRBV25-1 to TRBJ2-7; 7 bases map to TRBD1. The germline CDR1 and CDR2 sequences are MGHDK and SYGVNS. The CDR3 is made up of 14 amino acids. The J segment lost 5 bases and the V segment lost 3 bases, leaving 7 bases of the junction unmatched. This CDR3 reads CASSEGRGMNEQYF. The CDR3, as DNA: TGTGCCAGCAGTGAGGGCAGGGGGATGAACGAGCAGTACTTC.

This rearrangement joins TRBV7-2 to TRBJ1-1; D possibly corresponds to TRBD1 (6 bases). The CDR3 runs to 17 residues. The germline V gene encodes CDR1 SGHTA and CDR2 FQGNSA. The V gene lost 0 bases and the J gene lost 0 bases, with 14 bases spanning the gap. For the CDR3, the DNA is TGTGCCAGCAGCTTAGCGGGATGGGAGGGGGTGAACACTGAAGCTTTCTTT. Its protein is CASSLAGWEGVNTEAFF.

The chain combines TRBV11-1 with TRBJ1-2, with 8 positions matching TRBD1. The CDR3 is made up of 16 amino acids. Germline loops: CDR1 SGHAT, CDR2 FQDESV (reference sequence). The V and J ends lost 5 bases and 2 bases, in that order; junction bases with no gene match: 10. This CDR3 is CASSLRRTGTNYGYTF. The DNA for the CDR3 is TGTGCCAGCAGCCTGCGTCGGACAGGGACAAACTATGGCTACACCTTC.

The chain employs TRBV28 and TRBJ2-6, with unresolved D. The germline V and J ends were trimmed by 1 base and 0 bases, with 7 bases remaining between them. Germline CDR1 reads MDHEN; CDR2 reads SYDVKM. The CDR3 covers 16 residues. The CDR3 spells CASSLYSVSGANVLTF. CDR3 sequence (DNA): TGTGCCAGCAGTTTATATTCCGTCTCTGGGGCCAACGTCCTGACTTTC.

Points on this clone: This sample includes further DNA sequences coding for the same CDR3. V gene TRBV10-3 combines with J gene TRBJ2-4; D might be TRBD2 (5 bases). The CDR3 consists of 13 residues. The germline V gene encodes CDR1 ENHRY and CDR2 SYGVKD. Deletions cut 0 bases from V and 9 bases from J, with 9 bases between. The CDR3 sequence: CAISESGSGIQYF. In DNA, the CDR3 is TGTGCCATCAGTGAGTCTGGGAGCGGCATTCAGTACTTC.

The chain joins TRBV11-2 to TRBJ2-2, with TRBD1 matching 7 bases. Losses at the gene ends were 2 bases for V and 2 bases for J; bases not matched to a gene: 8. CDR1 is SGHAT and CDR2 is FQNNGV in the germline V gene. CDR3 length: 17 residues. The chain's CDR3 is CASSLRWGTVNTGELFF. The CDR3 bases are TGTGCCAGCAGCTTAAGGTGGGGGACAGTTAACACCGGGGAGCTGTTTTTT. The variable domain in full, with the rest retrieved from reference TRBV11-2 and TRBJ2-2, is EAGVAQSPRYKIIEKRQSVAFWCNPISGHATLYWYQQILGQGPKLLIQFQNNGVVDDSQLPKDRFSAERLKGVDSTLKIQPAKLEDSAVYLCASSLRWGTVNTGELFFGEGSRLTVL.

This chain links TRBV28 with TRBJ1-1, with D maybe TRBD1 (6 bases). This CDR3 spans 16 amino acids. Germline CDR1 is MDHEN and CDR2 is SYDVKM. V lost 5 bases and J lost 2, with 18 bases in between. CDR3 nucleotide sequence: TGTGCCAGCAGTGGCTTGGGGGGGGGCTTTAACACTGAAGCTTTCTTT. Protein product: CASSGLGGGFNTEAFF.